This is a list of T cell receptor beta chains from one sample in a study of blood T cell repertoires in COVID-19. Libraries were prepared by immunoSEQ multiplex PCR; TCRdb keeps only in-frame clonotypes and omits some of them. Among approximately 240,000 clones listed, about four fifths were seen once. Sequencing was done on a sample of PBMCs or T cells enriched from blood (not recorded which). Receptors originate from a middle-aged woman with acute COVID-19. The CDR3 runs from the conserved cysteine through the conserved F or W. Fields, in order: clone size, J gene, V gene, D gene, CDR3 DNA, CDR3 protein. D genes are given only for firm matches. Rows may omit the clone size; those that give it use once, few, many or a size class.

>NA|TRBJ1-2|TRBV2|NA
TGTGCCAGCACGACAGGAAACTATGGCTACACCTTC
CASTTGNYGYTF
>NA|TRBJ2-3|TRBV5-1|NA
TGCGCCAGCAGCTTGGCCAAGGGCGGGAGCACAGATACGCAGTATTTT
CASSLAKGGSTDTQYF
>NA|TRBJ1-1|TRBV5-1|TRBD1
TGCGCCAGCAGCTTGGGACAGGGGGCGAGGACTGAAGCTTTCTTT
CASSLGQGARTEAFF
>NA|TRBJ2-5|TRBV28|NA
TGTGCCAGCAGTTTCGAGGGTGACGAGACCCAGTACTTC
CASSFEGDETQYF
>NA|TRBJ2-1|TRBV2|TRBD2
TGTGCCAGCAGTTTACTCCGGACTAGCGGATCCTACAATGAGCAGTTCTTC
CASSLLRTSGSYNEQFF
>NA|TRBJ2-5|TRBV19|TRBD1
TGTGCCAGTACCCCAGACAGGGGAAGAGGGGAGACCCAGTACTTC
CASTPDRGRGETQYF
>NA|TRBJ2-3|TRBV9|TRBD2
TGTGCCAGCAGCCGGGGGGGCGCAGATACGCAGTATTTT
CASSRGGADTQYF
>many|TRBJ2-2|TRBV19|TRBD1
TGTGCCAGTAGTTTAGGACAGGACACCGGGGAGCTGTTTTTT
CASSLGQDTGELFF
>once|TRBJ1-2|TRBV4-2|TRBD1
TGTGCCAGCAGCCAAGAGACAGGGGGCGTCTATGGCTACACCTTC
CASSQETGGVYGYTF
>NA|TRBJ1-3|TRBV5-1|TRBD1
TGCGCCAGCAGCTCGTCGATGACAGGGACAGGAAACACCATATATTTT
CASSSSMTGTGNTIYF
>NA|TRBJ1-5|TRBV10-2|NA
TGCGCCAGCAGTAACGGGTTTGATCAGCCCCAGCATTTT
CASSNGFDQPQHF
>once|TRBJ1-6|TRBV6-5|TRBD1
TGTGCAGTAAGGACAGGGAATAATTCACCCCTCCACTTT
CAVRTGNNSPLHF
>once|TRBJ1-2|TRBV3-1/TRBV3-2|NA
TGTGCCAGCAGCCAAGGCCAGTTCTATGGCTACACCTTC
CASSQGQFYGYTF
>NA|TRBJ1-2|TRBV7-9|NA
TGTGCCAGCAGCTTATTGGGGAGCCTTTATGGCTACACCTTC
CASSLLGSLYGYTF
>NA|TRBJ2-3|TRBV7-2|NA
TGTGCCAGCAGCCCCTTAACTAGCACAGATACGCAGTATTTT
CASSPLTSTDTQYF
>NA|TRBJ1-5|TRBV28|NA
TGTGCCAGCCTCTCGCTGACAGGCCTTAGCAATCAGCCCCAGCATTTT
CASLSLTGLSNQPQHF
>NA|TRBJ2-5|TRBV3-1/TRBV3-2|TRBD2
TGTGCCAGCAGCCAAGTCTTACTAGCGGGAAAGGAGACCCAGTACTTC
CASSQVLLAGKETQYF
>NA|TRBJ1-1|TRBV25-1|NA
TGTGCCAGCAGTGAATACGGGATGAGTTCCATGAACACTGAAGCTTTCTTT
CASSEYGMSSMNTEAFF
>NA|TRBJ2-1|TRBV5-1|NA
TGCGCCAGCAGCTTGGTTGGCGGCCCCTACAATGAGCAGTTCTTC
CASSLVGGPYNEQFF
>NA|TRBJ1-2|TRBV10-3|TRBD1
TGTGCCATCAGTGAAGGACAGGAACCTTTCTATGGCTACACCTTC
CAISEGQEPFYGYTF
>NA|TRBJ1-1|TRBV5-1|TRBD1
TGCGCCAGCAGCTTTATGGACAGGGCAGAAGCTTTCTTT
CASSFMDRAEAFF
>NA|TRBJ1-5|TRBV19|NA
TGTGCCAGTAGTGGGCAGCAAAATCAGCCCCAGCATTTT
CASSGQQNQPQHF
>NA|TRBJ1-2|TRBV12-3/TRBV12-4|NA
TGTGCCAGCAGTTTAGGGCCTTCCCTGAGCTACACCTTC
CASSLGPSLSYTF
>NA|TRBJ1-4|TRBV2|TRBD1
TGTGCCAGCAGGACCGAGACAGGGGGCGGGATAACTAATGAAAAACTGTTTTTT
CASRTETGGGITNEKLFF
>NA|TRBJ1-1|TRBV5-1|NA
TGCGCCAGCAGACCTGGGGGGTCGAACACTGAAGCTTTCTTT
CASRPGGSNTEAFF
>NA|TRBJ2-3|TRBV29-1|NA
TGCAGCGTTGAAGGTAAAGGAGGGACAGATACGCAGTATTTT
CSVEGKGGTDTQYF
>NA|TRBJ1-2|TRBV7-2|NA
TGTGCCAGCAGCTTGAGCAGGCTGTCCACTAACTATGGCTACACCTTC
CASSLSRLSTNYGYTF
>once|TRBJ2-7|TRBV6-5|NA
TGTGCCAGCACCAGGGGCCACGAGCAGTACTTC
CASTRGHEQYF
>NA|TRBJ1-5|TRBV30|NA
TGTGCCTGGACTCATGGGGCCGGGCCCCAGCATTTT
CAWTHGAGPQHF
>NA|TRBJ1-5|TRBV3-1/TRBV3-2|NA
TGTGCCAGCAGCCAGGGACTTACTTATAGCAATCAGCCCCAGCATTTT
CASSQGLTYSNQPQHF
>NA|TRBJ1-1|TRBV27|TRBD1
TGTGCCAGCAGCAGGACAGGGGGAGGTAGCACTGAAGCTTTCTTT
CASSRTGGGSTEAFF
>NA|TRBJ2-7|TRBV7-2|TRBD2
TGTGCCAGCAGCTTGAGAAGCGGGAGGGAAAACGAGCAGTACTTC
CASSLRSGRENEQYF
>NA|TRBJ2-2|TRBV3-1/TRBV3-2|TRBD1
TGTGCCAGCAGTAGTGACAGGGTTACCGGGGAGCTGTTTTTT
CASSSDRVTGELFF
>NA|TRBJ1-3|TRBV3-1/TRBV3-2|TRBD1
TGTGCCAGCAGCCAGGGACAGCGAGGCAAAAGCACCATATATTTT
CASSQGQRGKSTIYF
>NA|TRBJ2-3|TRBV10-3|TRBD2
TGTGCCACCTCGCCCGGCCCTAGCGGGGTCACAGATACGCAGTATTTT
CATSPGPSGVTDTQYF
>NA|TRBJ2-2|TRBV7-3|NA
TGTGCCAGCAGCATCGGACACAACACCGGGGAGCTGTTTTTT
CASSIGHNTGELFF
>NA|TRBJ1-4|TRBV27|NA
TGTGCCAGCAGTTCGGGGGTTGAAAAACTGTTTTTT
CASSSGVEKLFF
>NA|TRBJ2-1|TRBV15|TRBD1
TGTGCCACCAGCAGAGGACAGGGGGATTACAATGAGCAGTTCTTC
CATSRGQGDYNEQFF
>NA|TRBJ1-1|TRBV6-5|NA
TGTGCCAGCAGCCTCGGGGGACGCCCGAACACTGAAGCTTTCTTT
CASSLGGRPNTEAFF
>once|TRBJ2-3|TRBV27|NA
TGTGCCAGCAGTTTAACTAGCCTCTCATATACGCAGTATTTT
CASSLTSLSYTQYF
>NA|TRBJ2-1|TRBV19|TRBD1
TGTGCAATCCATGCGGGACAGGGGGCCAATGAGCAGTTCTTC
CAIHAGQGANEQFF
>NA|TRBJ2-2|TRBV5-6|NA
TGTGCCAGCAGCTCCAGGGTCGGGGAGCTGTTTTTT
CASSSRVGELFF